The sequence of this T cell receptor (beta chain) was determined in a study of blood T cell repertoires in COVID-19 (dated by TCRdb to about 2020). About the full investigation: Recovered participants in ImmuneRACE Cohort 3 were defined by two consecutive negative NP/OP PCR tests, clearance by a healthcare professional, or resolution of symptoms. Sample metadata almost always included a de-identified subject ID, COVID-19 status, age in years and sex. Samples from collaborators originated in the United States, Italy and Spain and spanned both the acute and convalescent phases of COVID-19. The samples were drawn from two sources: the first 160 participants of the ongoing ImmuneRACE study, and 1,000 to 1,500 subjects contributed by 6 global collaborators. Subjects who had been exposed to COVID-19, were actively infected with it, or had recovered from it provided the deeply sampled blood TCRbeta repertoires that made up the dataset. The prospective study material was composed of cDNA or gDNA derived from T cells, B-cell-depleted T cells, or PBMCs. Where available, HLA class I and class II types were taken from metadata supplied by the sample provider and were not determined by assay-based typing. The repertoires were released in a freely available public database intended as a resource for research on the immune response to SARS-CoV-2.

In the prospective study, participants were about 18 to 95 years old, resided in under 30 geographic areas of the United States, and were enrolled through a virtual design. In the prospective study, cohorts were assigned on the basis of participant-reported clinical history obtained from a screening survey and a study questionnaire. In the prospective study, mobile phlebotomists collected whole blood, serum and a nasopharyngeal or oropharyngeal swab from each participant. Additional blood draws and questionnaires over an approximately two-month period could optionally be provided by prospective study participants. Blood samples from the prospective study were shipped frozen or at room temperature prior to DNA extraction. TCRbeta CDR3 regions were amplified from genomic DNA using the immunoSEQ Assay, a bias-controlled multiplex PCR. Turning to the authors' computational methods: Within the assay, amplification of reference gene primers was used to estimate how many nucleated cells each sample contained. Sequence reads were collapsed and filtered to measure the absolute abundance of every unique TCRbeta CDR3 rearrangement. For each sample, productive Simpson clonality was calculated by taking the square root of Simpson's diversity index across productive rearrangements. TCRdb retrieved this table from immuneACCESS and kept in-frame rearrangements only. Not all clones are present; in checked studies, unresolved V genes account for under half, and no reason is known for the remainder. V and J calls and clone size are given by that table; D and trimming were obtained from the DNA. The sample contains under 150,000 clones, roughly 84% of them found a single time. The ten largest clones take up roughly 3.9% of the sample.

To note about this clone: Its antigen is still unknown. Within one base of it there is no much larger clone, and no base qualities were kept.

The CDR3 holds 15 amino acids from the cysteine to the phenylalanine. Just CDR3 DNA is preserved here, 45 bases in frame from base 1. CDR1 MNHNY and CDR2 SVGAGI are derived from the germline V gene (reference sequence). The junction shows trimming of 5 bases on V and 4 bases on J, and the gene matches do not reach 9 bases of it. What the research found in general, with its limitations: Clinical and demographic metadata were provided uncurated, with the amount varying by source and participant.

The chain was built from TRBV6-6 and TRBJ2-5, with 8 bases matching TRBD2. Sequences were obtained from PBMCs or T cells enriched from blood (not recorded which). This TCR came from a middle-aged man in a cohort exposed to, infected with or recovered from COVID-19 (not recorded which). Here the CDR3 is given as CASSTSRGGLETQYF. DNA sequence: TGTGCCAGCAGTACCTCCCGGGGGGGCTTAGAGACCCAGTACTTC.